This T cell receptor (beta chain) was recovered during a study of shared clonotypes between healthy human individuals. Across the whole study: Per donor, three plates held CD4 naive cells, three held CD4 memory, two held CD8 naive and one held CD8 memory.

Nashville, Tennessee was home to all donors, each a Caucasian adult. The V gene's germline CDR1 is MDHEN and CDR2 SYDVKM. The CDR3 has 12 amino acids. V lost 6 bases to trimming and J lost 5 bases, with 10 bases between them. The table came from immunoSEQ multiplex PCR; TCRdb's copy has only in-frame clones and leaves some out. Of about 2.3 million clones listed, approximately 93% are singletons. About this clone itself: Its target is not known.

Study results and caveats: Shared clonotypes across all four donors exceeded non-shared ones in generation probability.

Sequencing was carried out using naive CD4+ T cells from PBMCs. As to subset: CD45RA+ positively selected. The origin of this receptor is a man aged 18 to 29 in good health. Some clones in this sample may be carry-over from other donors' samples. The chain is built from TRBV28 and TRBJ1-2, with D possibly TRBD1 on 5 matching bases. CDR3 loop: CASSDSTYGYTF. The CDR3 DNA reads TGTGCCAGCAGCGACAGTACTTATGGCTACACCTTC.